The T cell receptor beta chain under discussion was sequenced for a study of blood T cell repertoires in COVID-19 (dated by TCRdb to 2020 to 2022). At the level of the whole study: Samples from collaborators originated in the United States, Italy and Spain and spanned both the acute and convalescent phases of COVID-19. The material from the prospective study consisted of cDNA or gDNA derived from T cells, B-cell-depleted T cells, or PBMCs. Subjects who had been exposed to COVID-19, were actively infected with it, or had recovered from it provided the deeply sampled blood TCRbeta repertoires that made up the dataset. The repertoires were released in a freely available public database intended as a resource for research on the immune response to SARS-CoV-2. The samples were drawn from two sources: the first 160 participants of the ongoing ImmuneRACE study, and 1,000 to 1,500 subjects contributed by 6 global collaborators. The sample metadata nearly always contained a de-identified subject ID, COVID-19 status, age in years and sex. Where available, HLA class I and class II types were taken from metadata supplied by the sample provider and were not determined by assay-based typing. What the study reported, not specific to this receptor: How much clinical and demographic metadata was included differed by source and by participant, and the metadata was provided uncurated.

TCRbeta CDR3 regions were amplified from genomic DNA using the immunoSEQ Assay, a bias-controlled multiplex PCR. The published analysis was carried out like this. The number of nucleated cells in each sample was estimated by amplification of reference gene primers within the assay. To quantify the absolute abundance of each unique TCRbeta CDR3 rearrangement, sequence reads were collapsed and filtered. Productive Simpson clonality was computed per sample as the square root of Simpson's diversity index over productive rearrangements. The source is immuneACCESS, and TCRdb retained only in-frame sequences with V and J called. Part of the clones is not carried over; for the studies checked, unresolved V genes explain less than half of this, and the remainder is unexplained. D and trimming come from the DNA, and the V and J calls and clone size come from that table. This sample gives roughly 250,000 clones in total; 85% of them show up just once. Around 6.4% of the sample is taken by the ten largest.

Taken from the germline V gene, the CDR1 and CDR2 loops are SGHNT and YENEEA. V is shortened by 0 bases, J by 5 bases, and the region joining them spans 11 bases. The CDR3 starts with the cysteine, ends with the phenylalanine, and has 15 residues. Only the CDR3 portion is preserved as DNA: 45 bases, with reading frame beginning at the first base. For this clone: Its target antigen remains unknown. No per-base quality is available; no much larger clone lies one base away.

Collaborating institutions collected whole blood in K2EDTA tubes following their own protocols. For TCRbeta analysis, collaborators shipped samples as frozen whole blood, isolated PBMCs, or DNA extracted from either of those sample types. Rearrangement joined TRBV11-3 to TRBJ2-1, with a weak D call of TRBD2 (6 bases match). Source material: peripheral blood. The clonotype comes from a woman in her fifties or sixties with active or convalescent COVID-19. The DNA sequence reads TGTGCCAGCAGCTTAGAGGGGACTCCTCACAATGAGCAGTTCTTC. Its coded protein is CASSLEGTPHNEQFF.